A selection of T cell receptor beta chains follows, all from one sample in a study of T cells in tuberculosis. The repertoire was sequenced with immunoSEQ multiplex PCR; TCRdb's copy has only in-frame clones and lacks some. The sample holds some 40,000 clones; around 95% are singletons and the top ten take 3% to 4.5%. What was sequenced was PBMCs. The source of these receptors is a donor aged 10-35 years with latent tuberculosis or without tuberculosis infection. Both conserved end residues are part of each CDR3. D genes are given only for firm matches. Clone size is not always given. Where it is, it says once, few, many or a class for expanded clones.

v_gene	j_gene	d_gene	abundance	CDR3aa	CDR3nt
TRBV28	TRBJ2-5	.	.	CASSLIEGRRYQETQYF	TGTGCCAGCAGTTTAATTGAGGGCAGGCGGTACCAAGAGACCCAGTACTTC
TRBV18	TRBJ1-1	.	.	CASSPLPAEAFF	TGTGCCAGCTCACCCCTGCCGGCTGAAGCTTTCTTT
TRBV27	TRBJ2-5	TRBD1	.	CAIRQGETQYF	TGTGCCATCAGACAGGGAGAGACCCAGTACTTC
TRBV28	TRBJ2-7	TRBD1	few	CASSLTLRGTGRYF	TGTGCCAGCAGTTTAACCCTGAGGGGGACAGGACGGTACTTC
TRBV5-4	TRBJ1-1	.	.	CASSLGTSTGDTEAFF	TGTGCCAGCAGCTTGGGGACTTCGACAGGTGATACTGAAGCTTTCTTT
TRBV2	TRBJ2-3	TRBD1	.	CASSSTGLNTDTQYF	TGTGCCAGCAGCTCGACAGGGCTCAACACAGATACGCAGTATTTT
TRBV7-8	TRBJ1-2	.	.	CASSLVTAFDGYTF	TGTGCCAGCAGCTTAGTGACAGCGTTTGATGGCTACACCTTC
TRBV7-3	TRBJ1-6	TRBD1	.	CASSLVGTGGSPLHF	TGTGCCAGCAGCTTAGTGGGGACAGGAGGTTCACCCCTCCACTTT
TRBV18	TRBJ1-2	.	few	CASSQGQYNYGYTF	TGTGCCAGCTCACAAGGACAGTATAACTATGGCTACACCTTC
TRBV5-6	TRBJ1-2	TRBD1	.	CASSPDRGRLNYGYTF	TGTGCCAGCAGCCCTGACAGGGGGCGCCTTAACTATGGCTACACCTTC
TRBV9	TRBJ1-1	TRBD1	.	CASSPLPGTGREAFF	TGTGCCAGCAGCCCTCTTCCCGGGACAGGGAGAGAAGCTTTCTTT
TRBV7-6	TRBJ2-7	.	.	CASSLGGGNPYEQYF	TGTGCCAGCAGCTTAGGCGGAGGTAACCCCTACGAGCAGTACTTC
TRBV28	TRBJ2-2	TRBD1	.	CASSTEGQGITGELFF	TGTGCCAGCAGTACCGAGGGACAGGGAATTACCGGGGAGCTGTTTTTT
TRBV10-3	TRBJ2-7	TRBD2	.	CAISGFSGGGHLIYEQYF	TGTGCCATCAGTGGGTTTAGCGGGGGGGGTCACTTGATCTACGAGCAGTACTTC
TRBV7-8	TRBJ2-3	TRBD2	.	CASSLGRWGGTDTQYF	TGTGCCAGCAGCTTAGGTCGGTGGGGGGGAACAGATACGCAGTATTTT
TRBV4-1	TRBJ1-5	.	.	CASSQERGERQPQHF	TGCGCCAGCAGCCAAGAACGCGGGGAACGTCAGCCCCAGCATTTT
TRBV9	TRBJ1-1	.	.	CASSVGPGEGRLNTEAFF	TGTGCCAGCAGCGTAGGACCAGGGGAGGGGCGGTTGAACACTGAAGCTTTCTTT
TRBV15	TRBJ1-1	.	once	CATSRGGPASNTEAFF	TGTGCCACCAGCAGAGGTGGGCCAGCCTCGAACACTGAAGCTTTCTTT
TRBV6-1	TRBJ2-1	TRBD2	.	CASSELAGGHNEQFF	TGTGCCAGCAGTGAACTAGCGGGGGGGCACAATGAGCAGTTCTTC
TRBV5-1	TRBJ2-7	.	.	CASSLRQVGSEQYF	TGCGCCAGCAGCTTACGACAGGTGGGGTCGGAGCAGTACTTC
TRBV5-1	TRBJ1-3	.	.	CASSRWASSGNTIYF	TGCGCCAGCAGCCGTTGGGCGTCCTCTGGAAACACCATATATTTT
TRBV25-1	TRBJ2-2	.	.	CASPTSTGELFF	TGTGCCAGTCCCACGAGCACCGGGGAGCTGTTTTTT
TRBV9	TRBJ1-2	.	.	CASSGSERGGDGYTF	TGTGCCAGCAGCGGAAGCGAACGGGGGGGTGATGGCTACACCTTC
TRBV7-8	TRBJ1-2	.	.	CASSSGGGAWVVSYGYTF	TGTGCCAGCAGCTCAGGCGGGGGCGCGTGGGTAGTAAGCTATGGCTACACCTTC
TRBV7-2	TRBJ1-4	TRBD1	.	CASSLARQGANEKLFF	TGTGCCAGCAGCTTAGCGCGACAGGGTGCTAATGAAAAACTGTTTTTT
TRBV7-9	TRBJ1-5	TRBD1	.	CASSFGGATGVNQPQHF	TGTGCCAGCAGCTTTGGAGGGGCCACAGGGGTCAATCAGCCCCAGCATTTT
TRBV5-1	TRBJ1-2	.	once	CASSLALRGNYGYTF	TGCGCCAGCAGCTTGGCCCTTAGGGGTAACTATGGCTACACCTTC
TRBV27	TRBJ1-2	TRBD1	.	CASSNTGVYGYTF	TGTGCCAGCAGTAACACAGGGGTCTATGGCTACACCTTC
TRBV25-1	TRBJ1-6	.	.	CASSEDPGRYNSPLHF	TGTGCCAGCAGTGAAGATCCTGGGAGGTATAATTCACCCCTCCACTTT
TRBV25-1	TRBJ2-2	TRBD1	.	CASSGGDRGTGELFF	TGTGCCAGCAGTGGGGGGGACAGGGGCACCGGGGAGCTGTTTTTT
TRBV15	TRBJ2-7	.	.	CATSRDEGVNSYEQYF	TGTGCCACCAGCAGAGACGAGGGAGTTAACTCCTACGAGCAGTACTTC
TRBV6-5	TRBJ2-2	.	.	CASSSSRAGELFF	TGTGCCAGCAGCTCTTCGAGGGCCGGGGAGCTGTTTTTT
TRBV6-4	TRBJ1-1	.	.	CASSVTDLTEAFF	TGTGCCAGCAGTGTGACAGATCTCACTGAAGCTTTCTTT
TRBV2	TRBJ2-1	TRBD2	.	CASREYSGGAGGLEQFF	TGTGCCAGCAGGGAATATAGCGGGGGGGCCGGGGGTCTTGAGCAGTTCTTC
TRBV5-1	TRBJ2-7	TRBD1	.	CASGSGQISYEQYF	TGCGCCAGTGGATCGGGACAGATCTCCTACGAGCAGTACTTC
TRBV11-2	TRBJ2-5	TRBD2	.	CASSPNGGSQETQYF	TGTGCCAGCAGCCCTAACGGGGGGTCTCAAGAGACCCAGTACTTC
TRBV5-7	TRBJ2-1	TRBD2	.	CASSSRASGGGVYNEQFF	TGTGCCAGCAGCTCAAGGGCTAGCGGGGGAGGCGTCTACAATGAGCAGTTCTTC
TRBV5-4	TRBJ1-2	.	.	CASSSPLRGARDGYTF	TGTGCCAGCAGCTCCCCACTGCGGGGGGCGCGAGATGGCTACACCTTC
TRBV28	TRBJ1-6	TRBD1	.	CASSSQASSGTGRSPLHF	TGTGCCAGCAGTTCCCAGGCCTCCTCCGGGACAGGTCGTTCACCCCTCCACTTT
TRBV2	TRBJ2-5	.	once	CASSKGTAHYQETQYF	TGTGCCAGCAGTAAGGGGACTGCACATTACCAAGAGACCCAGTACTTC
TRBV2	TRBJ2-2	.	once	CASSQEPLPAVITGELFF	TGTGCCAGCAGTCAAGAGCCACTGCCAGCGGTAATAACCGGGGAGCTGTTTTTT
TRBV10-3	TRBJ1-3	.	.	CATRQVATSGNTIYF	TGTGCCACGCGACAGGTAGCCACCTCTGGAAACACCATATATTTT
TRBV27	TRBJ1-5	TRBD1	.	CASSSILLQGINQPQHF	TGTGCCAGCAGTTCGATTCTCCTACAGGGGATCAATCAGCCCCAGCATTTT
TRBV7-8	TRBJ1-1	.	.	CASSIEGVVNTEAFF	TGTGCCAGCAGCATAGAGGGGGTGGTGAACACTGAAGCTTTCTTT
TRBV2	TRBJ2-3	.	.	CASIGVPDTQYF	TGTGCCAGCATCGGGGTACCAGATACGCAGTATTTT
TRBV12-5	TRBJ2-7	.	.	CASGLSTGKKSYEQYF	TGTGCTAGTGGTTTGAGTACAGGAAAGAAATCCTACGAGCAGTACTTC
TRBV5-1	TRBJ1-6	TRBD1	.	CASSPLTYDRGSPLHF	TGCGCCAGCAGCCCCTTGACGTACGACAGGGGTTCACCCCTCCACTTT
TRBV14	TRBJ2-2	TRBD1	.	CASRTRTGRYNTGELFF	TGTGCCAGCAGGACTCGGACAGGACGGTATAACACCGGGGAGCTGTTTTTT
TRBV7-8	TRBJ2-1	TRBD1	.	CASSLLIRGAGGRDEQFF	TGTGCCAGCAGCTTATTAATTAGGGGAGCAGGGGGCCGTGATGAGCAGTTCTTC
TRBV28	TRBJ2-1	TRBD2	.	CAISPRGAPGQFF	TGTGCCATCTCACCGCGGGGGGCCCCCGGGCAGTTCTTC
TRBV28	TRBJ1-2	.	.	CASLRRDYGYTF	TGTGCCAGCCTACGACGGGACTATGGCTACACCTTC
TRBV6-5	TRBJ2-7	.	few	CASSPSRSSYEQYF	TGTGCCAGCAGTCCGAGCCGAAGCTCCTACGAGCAGTACTTC
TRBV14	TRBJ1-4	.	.	CASSQETGTLFF	TGTGCCAGCAGCCAAGAAACGGGTACCCTGTTTTTT
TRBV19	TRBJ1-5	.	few	CASTPVWGHNQPQHF	TGTGCCAGTACCCCGGTCTGGGGGCACAATCAGCCCCAGCATTTT